The present T cell receptor beta chain was sequenced within a study of identical twins. cDNA carried unique molecular identifiers, and a universal primer site was added by template switching. TCRdb reprocessed the 5' RACE reads via MiXCR and lists one record per CDR3 protein. The sample lists some 1,600,000 distinct CDR3 sequences; roughly a third were seen once. Notes on the study in general: Researchers reported excess low generation probability among twin-shared out-of-frame alpha sequences.

As to this clonotype: Its target is not known.

The receptor was isolated from a newborn girl in good health. The sample consisted of cord blood.

Here the CDR3 DNA reads TGTGCCATCAGTGACCCGGGACTAGCGGGGGGGTTTTCGTGGTACTTC. Translating gives CAISDPGLAGGFSWYF. This rearrangement joins TRBV10-3 to TRBJ2-5, with TRBD2 matching over 16 bases. This CDR3 has 16 residues. CDR1 is ENHRY, CDR2 SYGVKD, per germline. The V and J ends lost 3 bases and 13 bases, in that order; junction bases with no gene match: 11.